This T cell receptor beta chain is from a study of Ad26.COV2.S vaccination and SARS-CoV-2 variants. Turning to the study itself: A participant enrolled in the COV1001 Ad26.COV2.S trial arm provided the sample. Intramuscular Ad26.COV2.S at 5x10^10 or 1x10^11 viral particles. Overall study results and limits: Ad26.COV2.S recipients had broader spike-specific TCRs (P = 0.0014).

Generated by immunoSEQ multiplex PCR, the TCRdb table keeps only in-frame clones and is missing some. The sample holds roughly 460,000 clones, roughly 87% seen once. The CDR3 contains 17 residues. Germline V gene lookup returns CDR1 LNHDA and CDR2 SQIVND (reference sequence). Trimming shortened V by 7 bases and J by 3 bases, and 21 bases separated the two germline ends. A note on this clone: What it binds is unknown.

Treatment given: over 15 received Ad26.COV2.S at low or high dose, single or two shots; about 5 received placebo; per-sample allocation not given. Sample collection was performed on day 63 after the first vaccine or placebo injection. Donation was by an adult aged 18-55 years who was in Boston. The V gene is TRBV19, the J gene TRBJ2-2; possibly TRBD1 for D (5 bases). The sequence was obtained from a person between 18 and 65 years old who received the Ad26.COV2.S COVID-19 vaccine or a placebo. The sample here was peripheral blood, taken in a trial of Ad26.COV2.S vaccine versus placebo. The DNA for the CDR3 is TGTGCCAGTAACATACCCCTTCGGCAGGGTGACACCGGGGAGCTGTTTTTT. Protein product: CASNIPLRQGDTGELFF. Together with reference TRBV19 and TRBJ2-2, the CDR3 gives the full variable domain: DGGITQSPKYLFRKEGQNVTLSCEQNLNHDAMYWYRQDPGQGLRLIYYSQIVNDFQKGDIAEGYSVSREKKESFPLTVTSAQKNPTAFYLCASNIPLRQGDTGELFFGEGSRLTVL.